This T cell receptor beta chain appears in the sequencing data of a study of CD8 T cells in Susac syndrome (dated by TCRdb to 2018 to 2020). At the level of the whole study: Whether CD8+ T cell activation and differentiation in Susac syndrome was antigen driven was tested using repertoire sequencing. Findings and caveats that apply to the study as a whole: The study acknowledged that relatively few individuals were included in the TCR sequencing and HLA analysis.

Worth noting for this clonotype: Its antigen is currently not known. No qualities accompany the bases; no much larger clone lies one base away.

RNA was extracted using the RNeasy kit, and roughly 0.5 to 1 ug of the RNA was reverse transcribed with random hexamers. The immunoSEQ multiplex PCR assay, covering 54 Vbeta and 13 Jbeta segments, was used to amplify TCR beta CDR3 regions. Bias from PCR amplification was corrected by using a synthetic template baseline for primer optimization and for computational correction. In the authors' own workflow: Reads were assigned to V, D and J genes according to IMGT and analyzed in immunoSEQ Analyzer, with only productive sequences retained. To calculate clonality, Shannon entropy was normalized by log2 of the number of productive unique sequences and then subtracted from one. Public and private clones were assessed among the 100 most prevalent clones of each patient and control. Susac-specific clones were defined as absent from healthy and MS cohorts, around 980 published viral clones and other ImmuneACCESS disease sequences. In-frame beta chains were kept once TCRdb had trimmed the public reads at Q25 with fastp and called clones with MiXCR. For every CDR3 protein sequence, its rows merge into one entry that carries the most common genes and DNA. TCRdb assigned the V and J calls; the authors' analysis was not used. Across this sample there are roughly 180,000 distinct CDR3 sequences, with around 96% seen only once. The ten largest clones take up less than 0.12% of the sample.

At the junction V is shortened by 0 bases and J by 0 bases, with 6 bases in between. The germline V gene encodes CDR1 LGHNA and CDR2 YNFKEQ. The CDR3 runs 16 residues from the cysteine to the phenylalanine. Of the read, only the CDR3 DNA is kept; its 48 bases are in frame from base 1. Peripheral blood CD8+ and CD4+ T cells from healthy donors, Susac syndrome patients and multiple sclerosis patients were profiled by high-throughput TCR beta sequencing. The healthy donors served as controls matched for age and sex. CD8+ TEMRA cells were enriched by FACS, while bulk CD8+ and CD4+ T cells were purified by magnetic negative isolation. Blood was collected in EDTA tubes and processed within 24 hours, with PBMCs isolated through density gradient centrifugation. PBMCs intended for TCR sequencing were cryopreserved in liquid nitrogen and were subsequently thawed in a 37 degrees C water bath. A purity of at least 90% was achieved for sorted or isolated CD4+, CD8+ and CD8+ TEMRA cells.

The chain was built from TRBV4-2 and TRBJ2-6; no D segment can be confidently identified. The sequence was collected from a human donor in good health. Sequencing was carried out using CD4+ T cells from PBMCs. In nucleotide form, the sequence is TGTGCCAGCAGCCAAGATTTGTACTCTGGGGCCAACGTCCTGACTTTC. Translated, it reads CASSQDLYSGANVLTF.